This T cell receptor (beta chain) comes out of a study of T cell responses to AZD1222 COVID-19 vaccine. As for the study in general: Combined were second doses at about 4 or about 12 weeks.

TCRdb's table, derived via immunoSEQ multiplex PCR, lists solely in-frame clones and lacks some. Counted here are about 150,000 clones, approximately 88% occurring once; the ten biggest clones make up about 4%. The sample was peripheral blood, taken on day 0 of AZD1222 vaccination. The source of this sequence is an adult in good health.

CDR3 bases: TGTGCCAGCATGAGCGGGAAAGAGACCCAGTACTTC. Translation: CASMSGKETQYF. The chain uses TRBV28 and TRBJ2-5, with 7 bases lining up with TRBD2. Losses at the gene ends were 7 bases for V and 3 bases for J; bases not matched to a gene: 2. The CDR3 runs 12 residues. From germline, CDR1 is MDHEN and CDR2 SYDVKM.